This entry lists 20 T cell receptor beta chains sequenced from one sample in a study of OX40 agonist ivuxolimab in advanced cancers. The data were produced by immunoSEQ multiplex PCR, yet TCRdb's version contains in-frame clones alone and is incomplete. The data hold approximately 100,000 clones, with around 90% observed a single time. The input for sequencing was CD4+ or CD8+ T cells sorted from blood, taken in a trial of the OX40 agonist ivuxolimab. The receptors derive from an adult with an advanced solid tumor such as melanoma, head and neck, liver or kidney cancer.

The chain is built from TRBV11-2 and TRBJ2-5; D is possibly TRBD1 (6 bases). The CDR3 loop spans 14 amino acids. Germline CDR1 and CDR2: SGHAT and FQNNGV. V was cut by 5 bases and J by 5 bases, with 15 bases left in between. CDR3: CASSPIQGSETQYF. As DNA, the CDR3 is TGTGCCAGCAGCCCTATACAGGGTTCGGAGACCCAGTACTTC. The full variable domain, its missing parts supplied by reference TRBV11-2 and TRBJ2-5, is EAGVAQSPRYKIIEKRQSVAFWCNPISGHATLYWYQQILGQGPKLLIQFQNNGVVDDSQLPKDRFSAERLKGVDSTLKIQPAKLEDSAVYLCASSPIQGSETQYFGPGTRLLVL.

V is TRBV18 and J is TRBJ1-2, with TRBD1 matching over 7 bases. The CDR3 contains 13 residues. Per germline, CDR1 KGHSH and CDR2 LQKENI. With V trimmed by 6 bases and J by 8 bases, 9 bases remained unmatched. In DNA, the CDR3 is TGTGCCAGCTCCGGGAGGGACAGATGGGGCTACACCTTC. Its protein is CASSGRDRWGYTF.

The V gene is TRBV6-1, the J gene TRBJ2-7, with D uncertain. V was trimmed by 5 bases and J by 1 base, leaving 9 bases between them. The germline V gene has CDR1 MNHNS and CDR2 SASEGT. The CDR3 covers 13 residues. CDR3 DNA sequence: TGTGCCAGCAGTTCCGACCCGTCCTACGAGCAGTACTTC. Protein sequence: CASSSDPSYEQYF.

This clone appeared a single time. For the CDR3, the DNA is TGCGCCAGCAGCTTGGCGCCGACAGGTTCACCCCTCCACTTT. Its translation is CASSLAPTGSPLHF. This chain joins TRBV5-1 and TRBJ1-6; D possibly corresponds to TRBD1 (6 bases). The ends were cut back, 0 bases at V and 9 bases at J, with 10 bases in the middle. The germline V gene has CDR1 SGHRS and CDR2 YFSETQ. CDR3 size: 14 residues.

The chain recombines TRBV10-3 with TRBJ1-1; 7 bases line up with TRBD1. The V and J ends lost 6 bases and 7 bases, in that order; junction bases with no gene match: 11. This CDR3 spans 14 amino acids. Germline CDR1 reads ENHRY; CDR2 reads SYGVKD. CDR3 nucleotide sequence: TGTGCCATCAGCTTTCCGGGACAGTCCGGTGAAGCTTTCTTT. Its protein product is CAISFPGQSGEAFF.

V and J are TRBV5-5 and TRBJ2-2; TRBD1 agrees at 9 bases. CDR1 is SGHKS, CDR2 YYEKEE, per germline (reference sequence). V lost 4 bases, J lost 1 base, and 2 bases stayed unmatched. This CDR3 contains 15 residues. CDR3 nucleotide sequence: TGTGCCAGCAGCCTGGGACAGGGGAACACCGGGGAGCTGTTTTTT. This translates into CASSLGQGNTGELFF.

This chain links TRBV21-1 with TRBJ2-6. TRBV21-1 is termed a pseudogene. The CDR3 extends over 17 amino acids. CDR3 nucleotide sequence: TGTGCCAGCAGCAAAGCGGGACCAGAAGAGGGGGCCAACGTCCTGACTTTC. Protein product: CASSKAGPEEGANVLTF.

CDR3 bases: TGTGCCAGCAGTTTAGGCAGGGGCCGAACTAACTATGGCTACACCTTC. Translation: CASSLGRGRTNYGYTF. This rearrangement joins TRBV28 to TRBJ1-2, with D maybe TRBD1 (6 bases). The CDR3 spans 16 residues. Germline-derived CDR1 and CDR2 are MDHEN and SYDVKM. Trimming removed 2 bases from V and 0 bases from J, with 13 bases in between.

The V and J genes are TRBV7-2 and TRBJ2-7; 12 nucleotides line up with TRBD1. The CDR3 has 15 residues. V trimming: 1 base; J trimming: 5 bases; junction bases outside the gene matches: 3. Germline CDR1 SGHTA, CDR2 FQGNSA. CDR3 loop: CASSLVGTGGNEQYF. The CDR3, as DNA: TGTGCCAGCAGCTTAGTTGGGACAGGGGGCAACGAGCAGTACTTC.

This clone was recorded only once. The J gene is TRBJ1-3, the V gene TRBV18; D is unclear. Germline V CDR1 and CDR2: KGHSH, LQKENI. The V gene lost 4 bases and the J gene lost 0 bases, with 4 bases spanning the gap. This CDR3 contains 13 residues. In DNA form, the CDR3 reads TGTGCCAGCTCACTATCCTCTGGAAACACCATATATTTT. Residues: CASSLSSGNTIYF.

The gene calls are TRBV28 and TRBJ1-1; D is perhaps TRBD1 (5 bases). CDR1 and CDR2 (germline): MDHEN, SYDVKM. There are 14 residues in the CDR3. Trimming cost V 6 bases and J 9 bases, with 20 bases left between them. This CDR3 reads CASSSPDRGVKAFF. As DNA, the CDR3 is TGTGCCAGCAGCTCCCCCGATCGGGGGGTAAAAGCTTTCTTT.

V and J are TRBV4-3 and TRBJ2-5; TRBD2 is a possible D gene (6 bases). V lost 0 bases, J lost 7 bases, and 9 bases lay in between. Germline V gene lookup returns CDR1 LGHNA and CDR2 YSLEER. CDR3 length: 13 residues. The CDR3: CASSQERGRTQYF. The CDR3 DNA reads as TGCGCCAGCAGCCAAGAGCGGGGTCGGACCCAGTACTTC.

This chain uses TRBV5-4 with TRBJ1-6, with a weak D call TRBD1 (5 bases). This CDR3 is built from 13 residues. The germline V and J ends were trimmed by 7 bases and 7 bases, with 12 bases remaining between them. In germline, CDR1 is SGHNT, CDR2 YYREEE (reference sequence). CDR3 region: CASSTEGNSPLHF. The CDR3 coding sequence is TGTGCCAGCTCGACAGAGGGAAATTCACCCCTCCACTTT. The complete variable domain, with remaining parts taken from reference TRBV5-4 and TRBJ1-6, reads ETGVTQSPTHLIKTRGQQVTLRCSSQSGHNTVSWYQQALGQGPQFIFQYYREEENGRGNFPPRFSGLQFPNYSSELNVNALELDDSALYLCASSTEGNSPLHFGNGTRLTVT.

V is TRBV11-3 and J is TRBJ2-1; TRBD1 matches 8 bases. From germline, CDR1 is SGHNT and CDR2 YENEEA. Trimming took 0 bases from V and 2 from J; bases not matched to a gene: 12. The CDR3 has 19 residues. The CDR3 nucleotides are TGTGCCAGCAGCTTAGATCTTGTTGCGGCAGGGGGCACCTACAATGAGCAGTTCTTC. Its protein is CASSLDLVAAGGTYNEQFF.

The chain couples TRBV5-6 to TRBJ2-7; D is perhaps TRBD2 (5 bases). V was pared by 2 bases and J by 2 bases, with 8 bases between. CDR3 size: 13 residues. Germline-derived CDR1 and CDR2 are SGHDT and YYEEEE. Here the CDR3 reads CASSLERTYEQYF. DNA for the CDR3: TGTGCCAGCAGCTTAGAGCGGACCTACGAGCAGTACTTC.

This sequence joins TRBV6-1 and TRBJ2-5; D might be TRBD1 (6 bases). The DNA end lines up better with TRBJ2-7; the J call may be wrong. This CDR3 is 13 amino acids long. Germline V gene data show CDR1 as MNHNS and CDR2 as SASEGT. The CDR3 nucleotides read TGTGCCAGCAGTCCAGGGGACCCCTACGAGCAGTACTTC. Encoded protein: CASSPGDPYEQYF.

This clone occurred once. The rearrangement joins TRBV18 to TRBJ1-5, with D possibly being TRBD1 (5 bases). The germline CDR1 and CDR2 sequences are KGHSH and LQKENI. V was shortened by 3 bases and J by 5 bases, with 14 bases between the two germline ends. This CDR3 is 15 amino acids long. The CDR3 loop reads CASSPQGIVDQPQHF. CDR3 bases: TGTGCCAGCTCACCTCAGGGTATAGTCGATCAGCCCCAGCATTTT.

The genes are TRBV28 and TRBJ2-5, with D possibly matching TRBD2 (5 bases). Trimming left V 6 bases short and J 7 bases short, with 9 bases between. The CDR3 consists of 11 residues. Per the germline V gene, CDR1 is MDHEN and CDR2 is SYDVKM. CDR3 in amino acids: CASRIEGTQYF. The CDR3 nucleotides read TGTGCCAGCAGAATTGAGGGGACCCAGTACTTC.

This CDR3 reads CASSRRTVQLSYEQYF. The CDR3 DNA reads as TGTGCCAGCAGCCGCCGTACCGTACAGCTCTCCTACGAGCAGTACTTC. The chain combines TRBV7-2 with TRBJ2-7; D remains ambiguous. Trimming pared 5 bases from V and 0 bases from J, leaving 17 bases between. The CDR3 is 16 residues long. The V gene's germline CDR1 is SGHTA and CDR2 FQGNSA.

V usage is TRBV10-3 and J usage is TRBJ1-2, with D uncertain. The germline V gene encodes CDR1 ENHRY and CDR2 SYGVKD. The germline V and J ends were trimmed by 3 bases and 2 bases, with 10 bases remaining between them. The CDR3 is made up of 14 amino acids. The CDR3, as DNA: TGTGCCATCAGTGAATTGGGGAGAAACTATGGCTACACCTTC. Protein product: CAISELGRNYGYTF.